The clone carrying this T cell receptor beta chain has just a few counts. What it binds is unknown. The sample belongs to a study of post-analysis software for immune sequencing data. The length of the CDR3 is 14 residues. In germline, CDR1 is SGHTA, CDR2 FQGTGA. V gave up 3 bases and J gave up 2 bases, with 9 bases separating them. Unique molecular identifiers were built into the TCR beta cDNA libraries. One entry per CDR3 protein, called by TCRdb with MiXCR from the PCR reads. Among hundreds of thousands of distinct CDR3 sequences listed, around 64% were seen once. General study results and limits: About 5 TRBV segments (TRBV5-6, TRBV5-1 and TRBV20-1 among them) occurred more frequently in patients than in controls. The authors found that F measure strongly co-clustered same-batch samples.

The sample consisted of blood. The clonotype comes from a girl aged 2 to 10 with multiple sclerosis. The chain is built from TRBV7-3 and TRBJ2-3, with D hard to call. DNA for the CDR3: TGTGCCAGCAGCTTGTCGAGTCTCACAGATACGCAGTATTTT. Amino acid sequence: CASSLSSLTDTQYF.